This T cell receptor beta chain appears in the sequencing data of a study of blood T cell repertoires in COVID-19. The wider study: Samples representing acute and convalescent COVID-19 were sourced from the United States, Italy and Spain. PBMCs, B-cell-depleted T cells, or T cells provided the cDNA or gDNA that made up the material.

In the original processing: Amplification of reference gene primers was used by the study to estimate nucleated cell counts. Assay: immunoSEQ multiplex PCR; the TCRdb copy retains only in-frame clones and omits some. Clone size and the V and J calls come from that table; the DNA yielded D and trimming. Here the sample spans some 130,000 clones, nearly 70% being singletons. Germline lookup yields CDR1 SGHKS and CDR2 YYEKEE (reference sequence). V trimming: 4 bases; J trimming: 7 bases; junction bases outside the gene matches: 14. The CDR3 sequence is 15 residues long. The chain couples TRBV5-5 to TRBJ2-7, with 7 bases identical to TRBD1. The clonotype comes from a woman aged 70 to 79 with acute or convalescent COVID-19. The material sequenced was peripheral blood. CDR3 region: CASSNRDSLFWEQYF. The CDR3 nucleotides are TGTGCCAGCAGCAACCGGGACAGCCTTTTTTGGGAGCAGTACTTC. Complete variable domain (other parts from reference TRBV5-5 and TRBJ2-7): DAGVTQSPTHLIKTRGQQVTLRCSPISGHKSVSWYQQVLGQGPQFIFQYYEKEERGRGNFPDRFSARQFPNYSSELNVNALLLGDSALYLCASSNRDSLFWEQYFGPGTRLTVT.